Listed below are T cell receptor beta chains from one sample, sequenced in a study of blood T cell repertoires in COVID-19. Sequencing was performed with immunoSEQ multiplex PCR; in TCRdb, only in-frame clones are kept and a portion is missing. The top ten clones hold around 3% of a sample with fewer than 200,000 clones, approximately 79% of them seen once. Sequencing was carried out using peripheral blood. The receptors derive from a woman over 75 with acute or convalescent COVID-19. The CDR3 runs from the conserved cysteine through the conserved F or W. A D gene is named only where the DNA matches it firmly. Part of the rows lack a size; the others show once, few, many or a class for expanded clones.

d_call: .
j_call: TRBJ1-1
clone_size: .
v_call: TRBV7-6
cdr3_aa: CASSLRTEAEAFF
cdr3_nt: TGTGCCAGCAGCTTACGAACTGAAGCTGAAGCTTTCTTT

d_call: TRBD1
j_call: TRBJ2-5
clone_size: .
v_call: TRBV10-2
cdr3_aa: CASRGQGAIQETQYF
cdr3_nt: TGCGCCAGCAGAGGACAGGGCGCTATCCAAGAGACCCAGTACTTC

d_call: .
j_call: TRBJ2-3
clone_size: .
v_call: TRBV3-1/TRBV3-2
cdr3_aa: CASSQDRFYGAGTDTQYF
cdr3_nt: TGTGCCAGCAGCCAAGATCGTTTTTATGGAGCGGGCACAGATACGCAGTATTTT

d_call: TRBD1
j_call: TRBJ1-6
clone_size: .
v_call: TRBV4-3
cdr3_aa: CASSQDLQTGRNSPLHF
cdr3_nt: TGCGCCAGCAGCCAAGATCTCCAGACAGGGCGTAATTCACCCCTCCACTTT

d_call: .
j_call: TRBJ2-1
clone_size: few
v_call: TRBV24-1
cdr3_aa: CATSLSPSHEQFF
cdr3_nt: TGTGCCACCTCCCTATCCCCGAGCCATGAGCAGTTCTTC

d_call: TRBD1
j_call: TRBJ2-7
clone_size: .
v_call: TRBV28
cdr3_aa: CASSLFGQGRSSEQYF
cdr3_nt: TGTGCCAGCAGTTTATTCGGACAGGGGAGGTCTAGCGAGCAGTACTTC

d_call: TRBD2
j_call: TRBJ2-1
clone_size: .
v_call: TRBV7-2
cdr3_aa: CASSLVGGHLNEQFF
cdr3_nt: TGTGCCAGCAGCTTGGTGGGAGGGCATCTGAATGAGCAGTTCTTC

d_call: TRBD2
j_call: TRBJ2-1
clone_size: .
v_call: TRBV5-8
cdr3_aa: CASSLVGAGVDEQFF
cdr3_nt: TGTGCCAGCAGCTTGGTTGGAGCGGGAGTTGATGAGCAGTTCTTC

d_call: .
j_call: TRBJ2-3
clone_size: .
v_call: TRBV5-1
cdr3_aa: CASSSISTDTQYF
cdr3_nt: TGCGCCAGCAGCTCTATTAGCACAGATACGCAGTATTTT

d_call: TRBD1
j_call: TRBJ1-1
clone_size: .
v_call: TRBV6-5
cdr3_aa: CASSWDRVGTEAFF
cdr3_nt: TGTGCCAGCTCATGGGACAGGGTAGGGACTGAAGCTTTCTTT

d_call: .
j_call: TRBJ1-5
clone_size: few
v_call: TRBV19
cdr3_aa: CASSLQGNQPQHF
cdr3_nt: TGTGCCAGTAGTCTACAGGGTAATCAGCCCCAGCATTTT

d_call: TRBD1
j_call: TRBJ1-3
clone_size: .
v_call: TRBV30
cdr3_aa: CALDREGNTIYF
cdr3_nt: TGTGCCTTGGACAGGGAAGGAAACACCATATATTTT

d_call: .
j_call: TRBJ1-1
clone_size: few
v_call: TRBV4-3
cdr3_aa: CASSLHGAGTTEAFF
cdr3_nt: TGCGCCAGCAGCTTGCATGGGGCCGGCACCACTGAAGCTTTCTTT